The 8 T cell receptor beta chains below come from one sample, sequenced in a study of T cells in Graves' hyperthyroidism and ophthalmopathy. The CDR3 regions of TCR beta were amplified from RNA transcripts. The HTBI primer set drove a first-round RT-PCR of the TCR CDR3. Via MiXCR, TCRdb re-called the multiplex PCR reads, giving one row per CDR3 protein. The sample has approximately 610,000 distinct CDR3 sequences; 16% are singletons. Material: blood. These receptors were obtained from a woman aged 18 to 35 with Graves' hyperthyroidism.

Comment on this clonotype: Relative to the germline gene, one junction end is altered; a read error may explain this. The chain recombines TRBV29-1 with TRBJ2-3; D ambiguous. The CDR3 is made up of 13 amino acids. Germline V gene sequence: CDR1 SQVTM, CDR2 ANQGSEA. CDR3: CGVEGLFTDTQYF. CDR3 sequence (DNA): TGCGGCGTTGAAGGCCTATTCACAGATACGCAGTATTTT.

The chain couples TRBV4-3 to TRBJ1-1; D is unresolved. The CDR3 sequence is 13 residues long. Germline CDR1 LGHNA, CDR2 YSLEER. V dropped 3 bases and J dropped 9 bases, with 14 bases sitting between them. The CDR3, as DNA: TGCGCCAGCAGCCATCTGGGCCCGAGACAAGCTTTCTTT. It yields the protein CASSHLGPRQAFF.

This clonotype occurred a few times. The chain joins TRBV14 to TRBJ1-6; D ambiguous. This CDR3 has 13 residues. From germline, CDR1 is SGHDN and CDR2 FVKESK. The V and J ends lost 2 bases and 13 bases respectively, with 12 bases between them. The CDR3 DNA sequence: TGTGCCAGCAGCCAATTACCGACCGGCCCCCTCCACTTT. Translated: CASSQLPTGPLHF.

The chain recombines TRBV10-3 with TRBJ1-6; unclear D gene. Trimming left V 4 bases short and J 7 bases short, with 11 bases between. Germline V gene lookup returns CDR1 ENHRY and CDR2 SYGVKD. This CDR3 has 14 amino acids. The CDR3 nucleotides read TGTGCCATCAGTGGGAATGGGCAGAATTCACCCCTCCACTTT. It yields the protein CAISGNGQNSPLHF.

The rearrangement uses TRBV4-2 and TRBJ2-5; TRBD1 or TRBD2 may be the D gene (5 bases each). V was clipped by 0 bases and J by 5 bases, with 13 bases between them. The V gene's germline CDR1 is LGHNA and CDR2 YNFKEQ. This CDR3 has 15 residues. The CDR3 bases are TGTGCCAGCAGCCAAGAAAATTGGGGCGGGGAGACCCAGTACTTC. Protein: CASSQENWGGETQYF.

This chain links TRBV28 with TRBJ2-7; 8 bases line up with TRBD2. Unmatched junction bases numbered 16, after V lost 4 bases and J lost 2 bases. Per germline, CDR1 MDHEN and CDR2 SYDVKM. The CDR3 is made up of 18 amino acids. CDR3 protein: CASSSIPTLAGLTYEQYF. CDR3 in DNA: TGTGCCAGCAGTTCAATCCCCACCCTAGCGGGTCTTACCTACGAGCAGTACTTC.

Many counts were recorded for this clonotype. The CDR3 region has the DNA TGTGCCACCAGTGATTTGGGTAGGCAAGAGACCCAGTACTTC. This translates into CATSDLGRQETQYF. The chain combines TRBV24-1 with TRBJ2-5; no definite D call. The CDR3 is 14 residues long. V lost 0 bases and J lost 2, with 6 bases in between. From germline, CDR1 is KGHDR and CDR2 SFDVKD.

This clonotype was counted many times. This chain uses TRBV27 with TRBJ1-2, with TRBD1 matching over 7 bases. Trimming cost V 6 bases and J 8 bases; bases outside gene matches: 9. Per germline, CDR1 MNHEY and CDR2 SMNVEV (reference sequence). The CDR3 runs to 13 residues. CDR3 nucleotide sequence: TGTGCCAGCAGATATGCACAGGGGATGGGCTACACCTTC. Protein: CASRYAQGMGYTF.